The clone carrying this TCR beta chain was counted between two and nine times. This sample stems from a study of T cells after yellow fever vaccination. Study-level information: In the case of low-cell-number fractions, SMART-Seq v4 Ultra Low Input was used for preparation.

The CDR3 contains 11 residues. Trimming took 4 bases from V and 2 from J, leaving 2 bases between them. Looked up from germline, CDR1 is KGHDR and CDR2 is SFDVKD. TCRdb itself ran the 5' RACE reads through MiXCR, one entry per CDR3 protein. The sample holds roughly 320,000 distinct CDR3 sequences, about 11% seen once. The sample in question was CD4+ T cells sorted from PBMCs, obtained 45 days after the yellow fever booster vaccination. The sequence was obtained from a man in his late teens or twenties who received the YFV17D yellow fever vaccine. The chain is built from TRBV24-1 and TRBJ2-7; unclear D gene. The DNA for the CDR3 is TGTGCCACCAGTGAGGCCTACGAGCAGTACTTC. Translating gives CATSEAYEQYF.